One sample yielded the 29 T cell receptor beta chains listed below, sequenced in a study of blood T cell repertoires in COVID-19 (TCRdb year 2020). The receptor library was made with the immunoSEQ multiplex PCR assay. In TCRdb, the immuneACCESS table is reduced to in-frame sequences with V and J assigned. These tables do not hold every clone; where another copy was compared, an unresolved V gene accounts for under half, and the others remain unexplained. The sample table records about 260,000 clones; over 70% of these occur just once. Jointly, the top ten make up approximately 9% of the sample. Sequencing was performed on peripheral blood. These receptors originate from a human donor in a cohort sampled during active COVID-19.

As for this clone: A much larger clone lies one base from this, so it may be a read error. The V gene is TRBV7-8, the J gene TRBJ1-2; 9 bases are shared with TRBD1. Germline assignment: CDR1 SGHVS and CDR2 FQNEAQ. The CDR3 consists of 13 residues. V gave up 5 bases and J gave up 8 bases; unmatched junction bases: 6. As DNA, the CDR3 is TGTGCCAGCAGCATCGGGACAGGGAAGGGCTACACCTTC. Amino acids: CASSIGTGKGYTF.

This chain joins TRBV7-9 and TRBJ2-3; the D is unclear. Germline assignment: CDR1 SEHNR and CDR2 FQNEAQ (reference sequence). The CDR3 spans 16 residues. Between the trimmed V and J ends, which lost 4 bases and 0 bases, there was a span of 14 bases. Written as DNA, the CDR3 is TGTGCCAGCAGCTCCCGAAACCTAATCAGCACAGATACGCAGTATTTT. This codes for CASSSRNLISTDTQYF.

V is TRBV28 and J is TRBJ1-2, with a weak D call TRBD1 (5 bases). The germline V gene encodes CDR1 MDHEN and CDR2 SYDVKM. This CDR3 has 12 amino acids. The ends were cut back, 6 bases at V and 0 bases at J, with 5 bases in the middle. CDR3: CASRTANYGYTF. As DNA, the CDR3 is TGTGCCAGCAGGACAGCTAACTATGGCTACACCTTC.

This sequence joins TRBV2 and TRBJ2-7, with TRBD1 matching 7 bases. In germline, CDR1 is SNHLY, CDR2 FYNNEI. J gave up 0 bases and V 8 bases, and 13 bases lay outside the gene matches. The CDR3 extends over 16 amino acids. The CDR3 reads CASVLASGTDSYEQYF. CDR3 nucleotides: TGTGCCAGCGTTTTAGCATCCGGGACAGACTCCTACGAGCAGTACTTC.

This clone has just one count. V gene TRBV19 combines with J gene TRBJ1-5; weak D call: TRBD1 (6 bases). This CDR3 has 17 amino acids. V dropped 1 base and J dropped 4 bases, with 17 bases sitting between them. The germline gives CDR1 LNHDA, CDR2 SQIVND (reference sequence). This CDR3 is CASSIVFGGQGNQPQHF. The CDR3 region has the DNA TGTGCCAGTAGTATAGTTTTTGGTGGGCAGGGGAATCAGCCCCAGCATTTT.

The sample holds one count of this clone. This sequence joins TRBV7-9 and TRBJ1-6; 7 positions match TRBD1. J gave up 7 bases and V 1 base, and 4 bases lay outside the gene matches. Per germline, CDR1 SEHNR and CDR2 FQNEAQ (reference sequence). The CDR3 sequence is 15 residues long. The CDR3 region has the DNA TGTGCCAGCAGCTTAGATGACAGGGAGAATTCACCCCTCCACTTT. Residues: CASSLDDRENSPLHF.

V gene TRBV5-1 combines with J gene TRBJ1-2; 7 bases align to TRBD1. The CDR3 spans 13 residues. Looked up from germline, CDR1 is SGHRS and CDR2 is YFSETQ. Unmatched junction bases numbered 3, after V lost 5 bases and J lost 2 bases. CDR3 DNA: TGCGCCAGCAGTCAGGGACAGAACTATGGCTACACCTTC. This encodes CASSQGQNYGYTF.

The rearrangement links TRBV4-1 to TRBJ1-1, with 8 bases lining up with TRBD1. The CDR3 loop spans 14 amino acids. The germline CDR1 and CDR2 sequences are MGHRA and YSYEKL. With 5 bases clipped from V and 8 bases from J, the junction kept 10 bases outside the gene matches. This CDR3 reads CASSSTGGVWEAFF. CDR3 bases: TGCGCCAGCAGCTCTACAGGGGGGGTATGGGAAGCTTTCTTT.

V and J are TRBV12-3 or TRBV12-4 and TRBJ1-2, with TRBD1 identical over 8 bases. The CDR3 contains 12 residues. Germline trimming cut 6 bases from V and 8 bases from J; bases unmatched to any gene: 5. The CDR3 sequence: CASSRTGYGYTF. As DNA, the CDR3 is TGTGCCAGCAGCCGGACAGGGTACGGCTACACCTTC.

The rearrangement links TRBV4-2 to TRBJ2-1, with 11 bases identical to TRBD2. The CDR3 is made up of 19 amino acids. Trimming removed 3 bases from V and 2 bases from J; junction bases left unmatched: 12. CDR1 and CDR2 from the germline V gene are LGHNA and YNFKEQ. The CDR3 DNA reads TGTGCCAGCAGCCAGAGTGGGGCTAGCGGGGGGTATCCCTACAATGAGCAGTTCTTC. It translates to CASSQSGASGGYPYNEQFF.

This chain uses TRBV4-3 with TRBJ1-2; D remains unclear. The germline CDR1 and CDR2 sequences are LGHNA and YSLEER. The CDR3 has 16 residues. The V gene lost 0 bases and the J gene lost 4 bases, with 15 bases spanning the gap. Here the CDR3 reads CASSQEWRARGYGYTF. Here the CDR3 DNA reads TGCGCCAGCAGCCAAGAATGGAGGGCGCGTGGCTATGGCTACACCTTC.

The chain couples TRBV5-1 to TRBJ2-1; D is perhaps TRBD2 (5 bases). Germline V gene data show CDR1 as SGHRS and CDR2 as YFSETQ. Trimming shortened V by 4 bases and J by 4 bases, and 21 bases separated the two germline ends. This CDR3 is 17 amino acids long. The CDR3 bases are TGCGCCAGCAGCCCCGCTCGGGGAGTCGAAAGGTACAATGAGCAGTTCTTC. As protein: CASSPARGVERYNEQFF.

V is TRBV5-1 and J is TRBJ2-7; TRBD2 matches at 12 bases. Germline loops: CDR1 SGHRS, CDR2 YFSETQ. CDR3 length equals 16 residues. The V segment lost 0 bases and the J segment 6 bases; nucleotides outside the gene matches: 7. The CDR3 sequence is CASSLEASGRASEQYF. DNA for the CDR3: TGCGCCAGCAGCTTGGAGGCTAGCGGGAGGGCCAGCGAGCAGTACTTC. The variable domain in full, with the rest retrieved from reference TRBV5-1 and TRBJ2-7, is KAGVTQTPRYLIKTRGQQVTLSCSPISGHRSVSWYQQTPGQGLQFLFEYFSETQRNKGNFPGRFSGRQFSNSRSEMNVSTLELGDSALYLCASSLEASGRASEQYFGPGTRLTVT.

This CDR3 reads CASRLQGEGYTF. CDR3 sequence (DNA): TGTGCCAGCAGATTACAGGGGGAGGGCTACACCTTC. The chain couples TRBV25-1 to TRBJ1-2, with TRBD1 identical over 8 bases. Germline V lookup: CDR1 MGHDK, CDR2 SYGVNS. The CDR3 consists of 12 residues. V shed 6 bases and J 8 bases; nucleotides not matched to a gene: 5.

The gene calls are TRBV3-1 (or the pseudogene TRBV3-2) and TRBJ2-5; 7 bases agree with TRBD2. V shed 4 bases and J 5 bases; nucleotides not matched to a gene: 13. The CDR3 consists of 16 residues. CDR1 and CDR2 from the germline V gene are LGHDT and YNNKEL (reference sequence). The CDR3 region is CASSPLWSGEEETQYF. The CDR3 DNA sequence: TGTGCCAGCAGCCCGCTGTGGAGCGGGGAGGAGGAGACCCAGTACTTC.

V gene TRBV5-1 combines with J gene TRBJ1-1, with a tentative D call TRBD1 (6 bases). The CDR3 has 14 residues. Between the trimmed V and J ends, which lost 4 bases and 7 bases, there was a span of 17 bases. CDR1 and CDR2 (germline): SGHRS, YFSETQ. The CDR3 here is CASSPRTETYEAFF. For the CDR3, the DNA is TGCGCCAGCAGCCCACGGACAGAAACTTATGAAGCTTTCTTT. Full variable domain (rest looked up from reference TRBV5-1 and TRBJ1-1): KAGVTQTPRYLIKTRGQQVTLSCSPISGHRSVSWYQQTPGQGLQFLFEYFSETQRNKGNFPGRFSGRQFSNSRSEMNVSTLELGDSALYLCASSPRTETYEAFFGQGTRLTVV.

This clone turned up a few times. V usage is TRBV18 and J usage is TRBJ1-5; D is ambiguous. Germline loops: CDR1 KGHSH, CDR2 LQKENI. This CDR3 comprises 13 residues. Trimming removed 3 bases from V and 4 bases from J, with 7 bases in between. CDR3 sequence reads: CASSPAHNQPQHF. CDR3 in DNA: TGTGCCAGCTCACCGGCCCATAATCAGCCCCAGCATTTT.

The chain couples TRBV6-5 to TRBJ1-4; TRBD1 matches at 9 bases. Trimming at V came to 1 base and at J to 5 bases, leaving 5 bases not matched to a gene. CDR1 MNHEY and CDR2 SVGAGI come from the germline V gene. This CDR3 spans 16 amino acids. The CDR3 DNA is TGTGCCAGCAGTTACTACCCCGGGACAGGGAATGAAAAACTGTTTTTT. Translation gives CASSYYPGTGNEKLFF.

This sequence joins TRBV7-2 and TRBJ2-5, with 9 bases that match TRBD2. The length of the CDR3 is 17 residues. Germline V gene lookup returns CDR1 SGHTA and CDR2 FQGNSA. Losses at the gene ends were 5 bases for V and 2 bases for J; bases not matched to a gene: 12. The CDR3 sequence is CASSPGLAGRKQETQYF. The CDR3 coding sequence is TGTGCCAGCAGCCCGGGGCTAGCGGGGAGAAAACAAGAGACCCAGTACTTC.

The chain links TRBV11-2 to TRBJ2-7; D is uncertain. Deletions cut 3 bases from V and 7 bases from J, with 13 bases between. The CDR3 length is 13 residues. Per germline, CDR1 SGHAT and CDR2 FQNNGV. CDR3 sequence: CASSFSLSSEQYF. The CDR3 bases are TGTGCCAGCAGCTTTAGTCTGTCGTCTGAGCAGTACTTC.

The chain combines TRBV23-1 with TRBJ2-7; D is unresolved. TRBV23-1 qualifies as an ORF whose function is uncertain. This CDR3 spans 11 amino acids. Trimming shortened V by 8 bases and J by 3 bases, and 8 bases separated the two germline ends. Here the CDR3 reads CASRANYEQYF. The CDR3 DNA is TGCGCCAGCCGAGCGAACTACGAGCAGTACTTC.

V usage is TRBV6-2 or TRBV6-3 and J usage is TRBJ1-2, with 8 bases lining up with TRBD1. The J segment lost 8 bases and the V segment lost 4 bases, leaving 12 bases of the junction unmatched. CDR3 length equals 15 residues. Germline CDR1 is MNHEY and CDR2 is SVGEGT. The CDR3 loop reads CASSFADRGAQGYTF. Written as DNA, the CDR3 is TGTGCCAGCAGTTTCGCAGACAGGGGAGCGCAGGGCTACACCTTC.

The rearrangement joins TRBV5-6 to TRBJ2-1; TRBD1 agrees at 7 bases. The CDR3 consists of 15 residues. Trimming removed 5 bases from V and 1 base from J; junction bases left unmatched: 6. Germline CDR1 reads SGHDT; CDR2 reads YYEEEE. The CDR3 sequence is CASRSDRRSYNEQFF. The CDR3 DNA follows: TGTGCCAGCAGGTCGGACAGGAGATCCTACAATGAGCAGTTCTTC.

This clone was found once. This sequence joins TRBV4-1 and TRBJ2-6, with TRBD1 matching over 7 bases. Losses at the gene ends were 7 bases for V and 1 base for J; bases not matched to a gene: 7. This CDR3 comprises 16 residues. In germline, CDR1 is MGHRA, CDR2 YSYEKL. Written as DNA, the CDR3 is TGCGCCAGCAACACAGGGGTCCTGTCTGGGGCCAACGTCCTGACTTTC. Its protein is CASNTGVLSGANVLTF.

The chain joins TRBV6-5 to TRBJ1-2; TRBD1 is a possible D gene (5 bases). This CDR3 contains 13 residues. The V and J ends lost 2 bases and 6 bases respectively, with 10 bases between them. Germline CDR1 is MNHEY and CDR2 is SVGAGI. The CDR3 DNA is TGTGCCAGCAGTTACCCGGCAGGGCATGGCTACACCTTC. This translates into CASSYPAGHGYTF.

The rearrangement uses TRBV5-4 and TRBJ2-5; 7 bases fit TRBD2. The CDR3 loop spans 15 amino acids. V was clipped by 0 bases and J by 5 bases; unmatched bases: 7. Germline CDR1 is SGHNT and CDR2 is YYREEE (reference sequence). CDR3 bases: TGTGCCAGCAGCTTGGTGGCGGGAGATTGGGAGACCCAGTACTTC. Its protein product is CASSLVAGDWETQYF.

This clone appeared once. The CDR3 DNA sequence: TGTGCCAGCAGTTTAGGGACAGGGGGAAACACCATATATTTT. This translates into CASSLGTGGNTIYF. V and J are TRBV28 and TRBJ1-3; 9 bases line up with TRBD1. The CDR3 is 14 residues long. Germline V gives CDR1 MDHEN, CDR2 SYDVKM. Unmatched junction bases numbered 0, after V lost 2 bases and J lost 4 bases. Full variable domain (rest looked up from reference TRBV28 and TRBJ1-3): DVKVTQSSRYLVKRTGEKVFLECVQDMDHENMFWYRQDPGLGLRLIYFSYDVKMKEKGDIPEGYSVSREKKERFSLILESASTNQTSMYLCASSLGTGGNTIYFGEGSWLTVV.

The J gene is TRBJ1-2, the V gene TRBV6-5; possible D gene TRBD1, 6 bases. Germline lookup yields CDR1 MNHEY and CDR2 SVGAGI. The V gene lost 0 bases and the J gene lost 1 base, with 9 bases spanning the gap. The CDR3 spans 15 residues. As DNA, the CDR3 is TGTGCCAGCAGTTACTCAAGGACAGATAACTATGGCTACACCTTC. Protein sequence: CASSYSRTDNYGYTF.

In this sample, this clone turned up once. The chain uses TRBV5-1 and TRBJ2-5; 7 bases line up with TRBD1. The CDR3 is 15 residues long. From germline, CDR1 is SGHRS and CDR2 YFSETQ. V gave up 2 bases and J gave up 2 bases; unmatched junction bases: 6. CDR3 region: CASSFTGERQETQYF. For the CDR3, the DNA is TGCGCCAGCAGCTTTACAGGGGAAAGGCAAGAGACCCAGTACTTC.